This T cell receptor (beta chain) was profiled in a study of shared T cell receptors in the human thymus (dated by TCRdb to 2020 to 2023). In the study overall: The study examined how self-reactive, shared T-cell receptor alpha chains are generated in the human thymus.

The germline V gene (reference sequence) sets CDR1 to MNHEY and CDR2 to SMNVEV. V and J are truncated by 8 bases and 2 bases respectively, leaving an intervening sequence of 19 bases. Inclusive of the bounding cysteine and phenylalanine, the CDR3 is 15 residues long. Here the CDR3 DNA is all that survives: 45 bases in frame from base 1. The protocol used for the library was the immunoSEQ multiplex PCR assay. Not all clones reach the TCRdb copy of this immuneACCESS table, which keeps in-frame sequences only. Checked studies attribute under half of the gap to unresolved V genes and leave the rest unexplained. The sample table lists some 720,000 clones, around 89% of them with a count of one. The ten largest clones add up to 0.0095% to 0.012% of the sample. As for this clone: Its antigen target is currently unknown. Qualities for individual bases were not recorded, and no much larger clone is one base off.

In addition, the sample was reused for a study of human thymus T cells. In that second paper, the authors write: In Finland, the donors were immunologically healthy infants who were having open corrective cardiac surgery for congenital heart defects. The thymus tissue came from surgical resects taken out during corrective cardiac surgery. Both the thymic and the peripheral blood repertoires appeared to show biased V and J gene segment usage. The related research found that thymic TCR repertoires overlapped highly between unrelated individuals. The study characterized TCR alpha and beta repertoires from roughly eight infant thymus samples and a few related peripheral blood samples. Donor ages ranging from roughly 7 to 250 days were recorded, and five to seven male and a couple of female infants were included in the cohort. Thymocytes were released mechanically from tissue and stored at -70 °C as pellets of roughly 9-32 million cells. A QIAsymphony instrument was used to extract genomic DNA from the frozen cell pellets. TCRB and TCRAD loci were amplified from a standardized quantity of quality-controlled genomic DNA using the immunoSEQ multiplex PCR assay. The V(D)J region was spanned by amplicons of a length sufficient to cover the CDR3 and to identify V and J genes. The amplicons were sequenced on an Illumina platform via the commercial immunoSEQ service. Corrections for primer bias and sequencing errors followed previously described methods, while TCRAD and TCRB definitions were based on the IMGT database. Analysis of the repertoires was done with immunoSEQ Analyzer 3.0 and VDJTools and included basic statistics, V/J segment usage, diversity estimates, rarefaction and pairwise overlap. Diversity was estimated using the Chao1, ChaoE, Efron-Thisted, Shannon and inverse Simpson indices, and was also estimated on datasets down-sampled to the size of the smallest sample. Repertoire overlap was determined by strict matching of CDR3 nucleotide sequence, V gene and J gene, and Jaccard-based multidimensional scaling clustering was applied. On average, roughly 890,000 unique TCRB clonotypes were obtained from thymus samples, compared with 75,000 to 90,000 from blood samples.

The rearranged chain carries TRBV27 and TRBJ2-7, with TRBD2 tentatively as D gene (5 bases match). The sample consisted of thymocytes. The sequence was collected from a boy in the first two years of life with a congenital heart defect. Donor details come from another sample of the same person, matched by shared clones. CDR3 protein: CASERRLGETYEQYF. The DNA sequence is given as TGTGCCAGCGAAAGACGGCTCGGGGAAACCTACGAGCAGTACTTC.